These 6 T cell receptor beta chains came from one sample sequenced in a study of early T cells in non-severe SARS-CoV-2 infection. One entry per CDR3 protein results from TCRdb running MiXCR on the 5' RACE reads. Counted here are 35,000 to 45,000 distinct CDR3 sequences, over 4.5% occurring once; the ten biggest clones make up approximately 30%. Source material: whole blood. The receptors shown here come from an adult who was a healthcare worker with PCR-confirmed SARS-CoV-2 infection or an uninfected control (not recorded which).

This clonotype was counted ten times or more. The chain employs TRBV7-2 and TRBJ2-3; possible D gene TRBD2, 5 bases. There are 13 residues in the CDR3. The V gene lost 8 bases and the J gene lost 1 base, with 10 bases spanning the gap. Germline V CDR1 and CDR2: SGHTA, FQGNSA. The CDR3 here is CASGGVGTDTQYF. The CDR3 region has the DNA TGTGCCAGCGGAGGAGTAGGCACAGATACGCAGTATTTT.

The chain links TRBV28 to TRBJ2-1; maybe TRBD2 (6 bases). Germline V lookup: CDR1 MDHEN, CDR2 SYDVKM. CDR3 length equals 12 residues. V shed 4 bases and J shed 9 bases, with 10 bases lying between them. CDR3: CASSSGLSEQFF. The CDR3 DNA follows: TGTGCCAGCAGTTCGGGACTGAGTGAGCAGTTCTTC.

In its sample, this clonotype was seen many times. This chain joins TRBV6-5 and TRBJ1-1; 7 nucleotides line up with TRBD1. The CDR3 totals 16 residues. Trimming at V came to 6 bases and at J to 5 bases, leaving 15 bases not matched to a gene. Germline CDR1 MNHEY, CDR2 SVGAGI. This CDR3 is CASSLLRAGGITEAFF. The CDR3 DNA is TGTGCCAGCAGCCTATTACGGGCAGGGGGTATTACTGAAGCTTTCTTT.

The sample holds many counts of this clonotype. The gene calls are TRBV11-2 and TRBJ2-3; the match to TRBD1 covers 8 bases. The CDR3 runs 15 residues. The V gene end was trimmed by 4 bases and the J gene end by 1 base; junction bases not matched to a gene: 4. Germline assignment: CDR1 SGHAT and CDR2 FQNNGV. CDR3 region: CASSSGQGGTDTQYF. The CDR3 nucleotides are TGTGCCAGCAGCTCCGGACAGGGTGGCACAGATACGCAGTATTTT.

This clonotype appeared many times. CDR3 sequence: CASSLGGSFSSYEQYF. CDR3 nucleotide sequence: TGCGCCAGCAGCTTGGGAGGCAGCTTTAGCTCCTACGAGCAGTACTTC. The chain couples TRBV5-1 to TRBJ2-7; unclear D gene. CDR3 length: 16 residues. V was trimmed by 0 bases and J by 0 bases, leaving 13 bases between them. Germline V gene lookup returns CDR1 SGHRS and CDR2 YFSETQ.

This clonotype was found a few times. The chain links TRBV7-2 to TRBJ2-5, with D maybe TRBD2 (6 bases). Looked up from germline, CDR1 is SGHTA and CDR2 is FQGNSA. The V end was cut by 6 bases, the J end by 2 bases, with 19 bases between. This CDR3 has 16 amino acids. CDR3 coding DNA: TGTGCCAGCAGGTCCCTAGCGAATCAACATCAAGAGACCCAGTACTTC. Translation gives CASRSLANQHQETQYF.